This entry is about one T cell receptor beta chain. Authors' methods: Reference gene primer amplification gave estimated nucleated cell counts. Assay used: immunoSEQ multiplex PCR; TCRdb lists only in-frame clones, some missing. D and trimming were read from the DNA, whereas the V and J calls and clone size are those reported in that table. The table has approximately 280,000 clones, around 86% seen once. The sample is drawn from a study of blood T cell repertoires in COVID-19. Researchers sorted participants into cohorts using their self-reported clinical history. For recovered donors of Cohort 3, there were two negative PCRs, clearance, or symptom resolution. The junction had 0 bases not matched to a gene; V was cut back by 1 base and J by 7 bases. Germline values: CDR1 SGHNT, CDR2 YYREEE (reference sequence). The CDR3 extends over 14 amino acids.

The rearrangement uses TRBV5-4 and TRBJ1-6, with 9 bases identical to TRBD1. Sequenced sample: PBMCs or T cells enriched from blood (not recorded which). This receptor was taken from a woman younger than 35 who had recovered from COVID-19. The CDR3 nucleotides are TGTGCCAGCAGCTTGACAGGGGGCAATTCACCCCTCCACTTT. Residues: CASSLTGGNSPLHF.